Listed here are 20 T cell receptor beta chains from one sample, sequenced in a study of PD-1 blockade in classical Hodgkin lymphoma. Brentuximab vedotin exposure varied among the patients, all of whom had relapsed after autologous stem cell transplantation. Using magnetic negative selection, the CD4+ T cells were separated out of thawed PBMCs. Sequenced by immunoSEQ multiplex PCR; TCRdb stores in-frame clones only, minus some. The sample contains around 13,000 clones, roughly 90% of which appear only once. The sequenced sample was CD4+ T cells from blood, obtained at baseline. These receptors were obtained from a human donor with classical Hodgkin lymphoma.

This rearrangement joins TRBV2 to TRBJ2-3; 9 bases align to TRBD2. Germline trimming cut 5 bases from V and 0 bases from J; bases unmatched to any gene: 6. Germline CDR1 reads SNHLY; CDR2 reads FYNNEI. The CDR3 spans 16 residues. CDR3 sequence: CASSTVAGGSTDTQYF. The CDR3 nucleotides are TGTGCCAGCAGTACAGTGGCGGGAGGGAGCACAGATACGCAGTATTTT.

This clone was detected a few times. The rearrangement links TRBV7-2 to TRBJ1-5; possible D gene TRBD1, 6 bases. The CDR3 runs to 12 residues. Germline CDR1 reads SGHTA; CDR2 reads FQGNSA. V was trimmed by 5 bases and J by 6 bases, leaving 8 bases between them. DNA for the CDR3: TGTGCCAGCAGCCTACAGGGTCAGCCCCAGCATTTT. The encoded protein is CASSLQGQPQHF.

J is TRBJ2-3 and V is TRBV2; 9 bases agree with TRBD2. Per germline, CDR1 SNHLY and CDR2 FYNNEI. V gave up 8 bases and J gave up 6 bases; unmatched junction bases: 12. The CDR3 totals 15 residues. The CDR3 loop reads CASQRSGGSPDTQYF. The CDR3 nucleotides are TGTGCCAGCCAACGGAGCGGGGGGTCCCCGGATACGCAGTATTTT.

The chain employs TRBV19 and TRBJ1-5, with D possibly being TRBD1 (5 bases). Trimming cost V 2 bases and J 4 bases, with 12 bases left between them. The length of the CDR3 is 15 residues. CDR1 LNHDA and CDR2 SQIVND come from the germline V gene (reference sequence). CDR3 bases: TGTGCCAGTAGTATATTCGGGGGTCAAAATCAGCCCCAGCATTTT. Translation: CASSIFGGQNQPQHF.

This clone was picked up a small number of times. The chain combines TRBV18 with TRBJ2-1; a weak D match, TRBD2 (5 bases). V lost 5 bases to trimming and J lost 4 bases, with 15 bases between them. Germline values: CDR1 KGHSH, CDR2 LQKENI. The length of the CDR3 is 15 residues. CDR3 sequence: CASSSSPGNYNEQFF. The CDR3 bases are TGTGCCAGCTCATCGTCGCCCGGGAATTACAATGAGCAGTTCTTC.

The rearrangement uses TRBV6-6 and TRBJ1-1, with a weak D call TRBD1 (6 bases). Germline V gene sequence: CDR1 MNHNY, CDR2 SVGAGI (reference sequence). Trimming left V 6 bases short and J 8 bases short, with 19 bases between. CDR3 length: 14 amino acids. The DNA for the CDR3 is TGTGCCAGCAGACCCAACAGGGACTATAGCGAAGCTTTCTTT. Protein product: CASRPNRDYSEAFF.

The V gene is TRBV5-5, the J gene TRBJ1-2; D call uncertain. CDR1 and CDR2 from the germline V gene are SGHKS and YYEKEE (reference sequence). Trimming removed 2 bases at V and 4 bases at J, with 18 bases between. The length of the CDR3 is 16 residues. The CDR3 DNA is TGTGCCAGCAGCTTCGCTTTTTCACCAGGCAGCTATGGCTACACCTTC. Protein sequence: CASSFAFSPGSYGYTF.

The chain carries TRBV5-6 and TRBJ1-3; the D gene is possibly TRBD1 (6 bases). Trimming took 2 bases from V and 4 from J, leaving 10 bases between them. CDR3 size: 14 residues. Germline CDR1 SGHDT, CDR2 YYEEEE. The CDR3 loop reads CASSFSGVGNTIYF. The CDR3 DNA follows: TGTGCCAGCAGCTTTTCAGGGGTCGGAAACACCATATATTTT. Based on the CDR3 plus reference TRBV5-6 and TRBJ1-3, the full variable domain is DAGVTQSPTHLIKTRGQQVTLRCSPKSGHDTVSWYQQALGQGPQFIFQYYEEEERQRGNFPDRFSGHQFPNYSSELNVNALLLGDSALYLCASSFSGVGNTIYFGEGSWLTVV.

The CDR3 region is CASSSAGGEKLFF. Written as DNA, the CDR3 is TGTGCCAGCAGCTCGGCGGGGGGTGAAAAACTGTTTTTT. This chain links TRBV5-4 with TRBJ1-4; D possibly corresponds to TRBD1 (5 bases). The CDR3 runs 13 residues. V gave up 3 bases and J gave up 7 bases, with 10 bases separating them. CDR1 is SGHNT and CDR2 is YYREEE in the germline V gene (reference sequence).

The V gene is TRBV18, the J gene TRBJ2-1; D gene uncertain. Between the trimmed V and J ends, which lost 2 bases and 3 bases, there was a span of 5 bases. This CDR3 contains 13 residues. Germline V CDR1 and CDR2: KGHSH, LQKENI. The CDR3 reads CASSPEVYNEQFF. CDR3 nucleotides: TGTGCCAGCTCACCAGAGGTCTACAATGAGCAGTTCTTC.

The chain couples TRBV7-9 to TRBJ2-2, with 7 bases aligning to TRBD1. V shed 6 bases and J 1 base; nucleotides not matched to a gene: 8. The CDR3 is 16 amino acids. The germline V gene encodes CDR1 SEHNR and CDR2 FQNEAQ (reference sequence). The chain's CDR3 is CASSFRDRENTGELFF. CDR3 DNA: TGTGCCAGCAGTTTCCGGGACAGAGAGAACACCGGGGAGCTGTTTTTT.

The V gene is TRBV10-3, the J gene TRBJ2-5; 9 bases match TRBD1. CDR3 length equals 13 residues. V lost 4 bases and J lost 5; bases outside the gene matches: 2. The V gene's germline CDR1 is ENHRY and CDR2 SYGVKD. CDR3 in amino acids: CAISGGTGETQYF. CDR3 nucleotide sequence: TGTGCCATCAGTGGAGGGACAGGGGAGACCCAGTACTTC.

The chain is built from TRBV7-2 and TRBJ2-2; D gene uncertain. Trimming removed 3 bases at V and 3 bases at J, with 14 bases between. From germline, CDR1 is SGHTA and CDR2 FQGNSA. CDR3 length equals 16 residues. The DNA for the CDR3 is TGTGCCAGCAGCTTGGTCCCGATTTATTACACCGGGGAGCTGTTTTTT. Its translation is CASSLVPIYYTGELFF. Full variable domain (rest looked up from reference TRBV7-2 and TRBJ2-2): GAGVSQSPSNKVTEKGKDVELRCDPISGHTALYWYRQSLGQGLEFLIYFQGNSAPDKSGLPSDRFSAERTGGSVSTLTIQRTQQEDSAVYLCASSLVPIYYTGELFFGEGSRLTVL.

This sequence joins TRBV28 and TRBJ2-1; D may be TRBD1 or TRBD2 (5 bases each). Germline CDR1 MDHEN, CDR2 SYDVKM. This CDR3 contains 15 residues. Trimming shortened V by 5 bases and J by 7 bases, and 18 bases separated the two germline ends. CDR3 coding DNA: TGTGCCAGCAGTAATTCAGGGACCCTTGGAAATGAGCAGTTCTTC. Its translation is CASSNSGTLGNEQFF.

The CDR3 DNA sequence: TGTGCCTGGAGTGGACCCTCTGGAAACACCATATATTTT. Translating it yields CAWSGPSGNTIYF. The chain couples TRBV30 to TRBJ1-3; D remains unclear. Deletions cut 1 base from V and 0 bases from J, with 4 bases between. This CDR3 is 13 amino acids long. CDR1 and CDR2 from the germline V gene are GTSNPN and SVGIG (reference sequence).

The V gene is TRBV19, the J gene TRBJ2-7; 10 nucleotides match TRBD1. Germline CDR1 reads LNHDA; CDR2 reads SQIVND (reference sequence). Unmatched junction bases numbered 7, after V lost 8 bases and J lost 6 bases. The CDR3 covers 13 residues. The CDR3: CASSDRGRREQYF. CDR3 in DNA: TGTGCCAGTTCAGACAGGGGGCGTCGCGAGCAGTACTTC.

The chain is built from TRBV30 and TRBJ1-5, with a possible D match to TRBD1 (5 bases). The CDR3 spans 13 residues. The V end was cut by 2 bases, the J end by 1 base, with 6 bases between. Germline V gene sequence: CDR1 GTSNPN, CDR2 SVGIG (reference sequence). The CDR3 is CAWSRDSNQPQHF. CDR3 DNA: TGTGCCTGGAGTAGGGACAGCAATCAGCCCCAGCATTTT.

The V gene is TRBV19, the J gene TRBJ1-6; no reliable D call. CDR1 is LNHDA and CDR2 is SQIVND in the germline V gene (reference sequence). V lost 3 bases to trimming and J lost 5 bases, with 14 bases between them. This CDR3 is built from 16 residues. The CDR3 loop reads CASSIKIQWNNSPLHF. For the CDR3, the DNA is TGTGCCAGTAGTATCAAAATACAGTGGAATAATTCACCCCTCCACTTT.

V usage is TRBV7-8 and J usage is TRBJ2-1, with TRBD2 identical over 13 bases. J gave up 8 bases and V 2 bases, and 12 bases lay outside the gene matches. Germline V gene data show CDR1 as SGHVS and CDR2 as FQNEAQ. CDR3 length: 18 amino acids. CDR3 nucleotides: TGTGCCAGCAGCTTAAGGACTAGCGGGAGTACCAGGTTACATGAGCAGTTCTTC. This encodes CASSLRTSGSTRLHEQFF.

The CDR3 loop reads CASSPNSYGYTF. For the CDR3, the DNA is TGTGCCAGCTCACCGAACAGCTATGGCTACACCTTC. The V call is TRBV18, the J call TRBJ1-2; D is undetermined. This CDR3 comprises 12 residues. The V gene's germline CDR1 is KGHSH and CDR2 LQKENI. The ends were cut back, 3 bases at V and 4 bases at J, with 6 bases in the middle.